The rows below give T cell receptor beta chains drawn from one sample of a study of blood T cell repertoires in COVID-19. Generated by immunoSEQ multiplex PCR, the TCRdb table keeps only in-frame clones and is missing some. The sample comprises hundreds of thousands of clones, about 90% of which are singletons, and around 10% rests with the top ten. Specimen: peripheral blood. The source is a woman in her thirties with COVID-19, enrolled during active disease. Each CDR3 is given with its conserved first and last residue.

v_call	cdr3_aa
TRBV2	CASTVARRDQPQHF
TRBV2	CASRPRGLASGTDTQYF
TRBV21-1	CASSKGASPYEQYF
TRBV27	CASSLSTGSEQFF
TRBV3-1/TRBV3-2	CASSQADRPNTEAFF
TRBV9	CASSLGTGGLQETQYF
TRBV5-1	CASSLGAGGQGYTF
TRBV27	CASSLLMGAEDTQYF
TRBV5-6	CASSLGTTNEQFF
TRBV24-1	CATSEPGGPVTDTQYF
TRBV4-1	CASSQRDREAETQYF
TRBV5-6	CASSFAASGVQGTQYF
TRBV20-1	CSASHYSGTEAFF
TRBV9	CASSQLNTEAFF
TRBV27	CASSGVGGLMFGYTF
TRBV30	CAWSAGTGVNQPQHF
TRBV9	CASSPRTGGYGYTF